Described below is a single TCR beta chain sequence and its context. Its antigen is undetermined. TCRdb's table, derived via immunoSEQ multiplex PCR, lists solely in-frame clones and lacks some. The data contain over 60,000 clones, 95% of them singletons. This specimen comes from a study of cytomegalovirus exposure and HLA in healthy donors. Study at large: The roughly 130 validation repertoires, a later analysis reported, used the same platform as the 700 or so repertoires from the first cohort.

Overall study results and limits: TCR beta chains numbering some 160 were designated cytomegalovirus-associated. Reports credit the classifier with highly specific, highly sensitive diagnosis of cytomegalovirus status.

The donors were part of the validation cohort, which consisted of approximately 110 subjects and was separate from the first cohort of 666 subjects. The V end lost 0 bases, the J end lost 2 bases, and 7 bases lay between the germline ends. There are 14 residues in the CDR3. CDR1 SEHNR and CDR2 FQNEAQ come from the germline V gene (reference sequence). This TCR was sampled from a man aged 18 to 30 in good health and CMV-seronegative. Sequenced material: PBMCs. V gene TRBV7-9 combines with J gene TRBJ2-5; D unclear. CDR3 residues: CASSLAAGQETQYF. CDR3 DNA sequence: TGTGCCAGCAGCTTAGCGGCAGGTCAAGAGACCCAGTACTTC.